This T cell receptor (beta chain) was obtained from a study of T cells after yellow fever vaccination. Findings of the study overall: Sorted repertoires could include abundant contaminating clonotypes from bulk cells. After the booster, approximately 96% of CD4 and 88% of CD8 primary-response clones were re-detected.

5'RACE template switching produced TCR cDNA carrying a universal primer site and UMIs. TCRdb analysed the 5' RACE reads with MiXCR anew, one entry per CDR3 protein. Of under 250,000 distinct CDR3 sequences in the sample, 6.9% were seen once. On this clonotype: Its specificity is unknown.

There are 16 residues in the CDR3. V lost 1 base and J 0 bases, leaving 11 bases between the germline ends. The germline V gene has CDR1 KGHSH and CDR2 LQKENI. Specimen: CD4+ T cells sorted from PBMCs, collected 15 days after the yellow fever booster vaccination. The rearrangement joins TRBV18 to TRBJ2-3, with D unresolved. This clonotype was sampled from a man aged 25 to 45 who received the YFV17D yellow fever vaccine. The CDR3, as DNA: TGTGCCAGCTCACCACTTCGCGGCCCTAGCACAGATACGCAGTATTTT. Residues: CASSPLRGPSTDTQYF. Based on the CDR3 plus reference TRBV18 and TRBJ2-3, the full variable domain is NAGVMQNPRHLVRRRGQEARLRCSPMKGHSHVYWYRQLPEEGLKFMVYLQKENIIDESGMPKERFSAEFPKEGPSILRIQQVVRGDSAAYFCASSPLRGPSTDTQYFGPGTRLTVL.